Following are 7 T cell receptor beta chains from one sample sequenced in a study of T cells in Graves' hyperthyroidism and ophthalmopathy. TCR beta CDR3 region amplification was performed from RNA transcripts. HTBI primers were employed in a first-round RT-PCR of the TCR CDR3. TCRdb reprocessed the multiplex PCR reads with MiXCR, giving one entry per CDR3 protein. The sample includes approximately 590,000 distinct CDR3 sequences, 15% to 19% of them seen just once. The specimen sequenced was blood. The receptor source for this set is a woman in her 30s with Graves' hyperthyroidism.

This clonotype appeared a few times. The chain recombines TRBV30 with TRBJ1-4; 8 nucleotides align to TRBD1. The germline CDR1 and CDR2 sequences are GTSNPN and SVGIG (reference sequence). V lost 5 bases, J lost 3 bases, and 5 bases stayed unmatched. The CDR3 has 14 amino acids. The CDR3 here is CAWGPGQANEKLFF. The DNA of the CDR3 is TGTGCCTGGGGGCCGGGACAGGCTAATGAAAAACTGTTTTTT.

This clonotype showed up many times. This chain connects TRBV27 to TRBJ2-1, with 7 bases fitting TRBD1. This CDR3 contains 14 residues. Looked up from germline, CDR1 is MNHEY and CDR2 is SMNVEV (reference sequence). J was trimmed by 5 bases and V by 2 bases; bases with no gene match: 3. CDR3 residues: CASSLQGQNNEQFF. CDR3 sequence (DNA): TGTGCCAGCAGTTTACAGGGACAGAACAATGAGCAGTTCTTC.

The chain couples TRBV10-1 to TRBJ1-2; 8 bases fit TRBD1. J was trimmed by 8 bases and V by 2 bases; bases with no gene match: 4. CDR3 length: 13 residues. Germline-derived CDR1 and CDR2 are WNHNN and SYGVQD (reference sequence). The CDR3 DNA sequence: TGCGCCAGCAGTGAGACCCAGGGGGCCGGCTACACCTTC. It is translated as CASSETQGAGYTF.

This clonotype was picked up many times. The rearrangement uses TRBV3-1 and TRBJ2-7; D is ambiguous. The germline gives CDR1 LGHDT, CDR2 YNNKEL (reference sequence). This CDR3 has 14 amino acids. V was shortened by 1 base and J by 2 bases, with 9 bases between the two germline ends. This CDR3 reads CASSQVVGPYEQYF. The CDR3 nucleotides read TGTGCCAGCAGCCAAGTGGTAGGGCCCTACGAGCAGTACTTC.

This clonotype showed up many times. V and J are TRBV5-5 and TRBJ2-3; TRBD1 aligns across 7 bases. The CDR3 length is 15 residues. The V gene end was trimmed by 1 base and the J gene end by 2 bases; junction bases not matched to a gene: 4. CDR1 is SGHKS, CDR2 YYEKEE, per germline (reference sequence). The CDR3 reads CASSLLGTVTDTQYF. The CDR3 nucleotides are TGTGCCAGCAGCTTGCTCGGGACAGTCACAGATACGCAGTATTTT.

The table lists this clonotype with a few counts. The V and J genes are TRBV3-1 and TRBJ2-5; D might be TRBD1 (7 bases). The CDR3 covers 17 residues. The germline V and J ends were trimmed by 0 bases and 4 bases, with 18 bases remaining between them. Per the germline V gene, CDR1 is LGHDT and CDR2 is YNNKEL (reference sequence). The CDR3 spells CASSQEEGEGAGETQYF. The CDR3 nucleotides are TGTGCCAGCAGCCAAGAGGAGGGAGAGGGGGCTGGAGAGACCCAGTACTTC.

This clonotype was counted ten times or more. This chain joins TRBV12-5 and TRBJ2-7, with 11 bases that match TRBD2. The ends lost 6 bases at V and 0 bases at J; junction bases unmatched: 7. The CDR3 has 16 residues. Germline V gene sequence: CDR1 LGHNT, CDR2 FRNRAP. The CDR3 DNA reads as TGTGCTAGTGGGCCAACTAGCGGGAGAAGCTCCTACGAGCAGTACTTC. Protein sequence: CASGPTSGRSSYEQYF.